This T cell receptor delta chain came from a study of Vδ1+ human thymocytes. This clone was counted a few times. Its antigen is not known. Overall study results and limits: Thymic TRG and TRD repertoires appeared highly polyclonal, with Gaussian CDR3 length distributions. Despite high sort purity, approximately 20% of thymic T cell receptor delta sequences were Vdelta2.

Germline CDR1 reads TSWWSYY; CDR2 reads QGS. This CDR3 contains 22 residues. J lost 0 bases, V lost 0 bases, and 16 bases had no gene match. Extracted RNA was reverse transcribed into cDNA. The CDR3 regions were amplified by multiplex PCR from V-gene primers to a constant-region primer. TCRdb ran CATT on the multiplex PCR reads. This sample has more than 50,000 delta-chain clones, with around 16% found just once. The chain is built from TRDV1 and TRDJ1, with 13 bases identical to TRDD3. This sequence originates from a girl in the first two years of life who had congenital heart surgery. The sample consisted of Vdelta1+ gamma-delta thymocytes from the thymus. This sample's subset: FACS-sorted CD3+ TCRalphabeta- TCRVdelta1+ TCRVdelta2- thymocytes. The CDR3 protein is CALGELPPYWGIRSAHTDKLIF. The CDR3 DNA reads TGTGCTCTTGGGGAACTACCCCCCTACTGGGGGATACGGTCGGCGCACACCGATAAACTCATCTTT.